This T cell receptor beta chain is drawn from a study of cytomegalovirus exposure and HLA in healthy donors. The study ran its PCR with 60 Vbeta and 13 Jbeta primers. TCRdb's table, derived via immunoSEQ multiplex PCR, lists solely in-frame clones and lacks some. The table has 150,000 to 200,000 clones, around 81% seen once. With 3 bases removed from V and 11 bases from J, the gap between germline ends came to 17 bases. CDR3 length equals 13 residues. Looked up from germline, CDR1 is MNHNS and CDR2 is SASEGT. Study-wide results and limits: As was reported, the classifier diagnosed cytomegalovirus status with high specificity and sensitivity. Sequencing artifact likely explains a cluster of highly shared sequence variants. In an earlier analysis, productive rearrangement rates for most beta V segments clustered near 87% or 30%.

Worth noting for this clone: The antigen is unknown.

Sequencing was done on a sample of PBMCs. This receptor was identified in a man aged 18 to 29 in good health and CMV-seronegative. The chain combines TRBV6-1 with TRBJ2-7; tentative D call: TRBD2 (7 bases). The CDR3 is CASSETLRGAEYF. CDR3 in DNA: TGTGCCAGCAGTGAGACCCTACGGGGGGCGGAGTACTTC.